These T cell receptor beta chains were read from a single sample in a study of blood T cell repertoires in COVID-19. TCRdb keeps only in-frame clones here, not all; method: immunoSEQ multiplex PCR. Among about 130,000 clones listed, roughly 72% were seen once. Sequenced sample: peripheral blood. The receptors here all came from a man of 80 years or more with COVID-19, enrolled during active disease. Both conserved end residues are part of each CDR3. Fields, in order: J gene, V gene, D gene, clone size, CDR3 protein, CDR3 DNA. The D gene is left open where the match is weak. The size of a clone is reported for some rows only, either as once, few or many, or as a class for expanded clones.

J: TRBJ2-7; V: TRBV28; D: -; size: few; CDR3: CASSLDNSYEQYF; DNA: TGTGCCAGCAGTTTGGACAACTCCTACGAGCAGTACTTC
J: TRBJ2-1; V: TRBV9; D: TRBD1; size: -; CDR3: CASSARPGQGASRRYNEQFF; DNA: TGTGCCAGCAGCGCCCGACCGGGACAGGGGGCTTCACGACGCTACAATGAGCAGTTCTTC
J: TRBJ1-2; V: TRBV5-4; D: -; size: -; CDR3: CASSLREGPAPLYGYTF; DNA: TGTGCCAGCAGCTTGAGGGAGGGACCCGCCCCCCTCTATGGCTACACCTTC
J: TRBJ1-4; V: TRBV19; D: TRBD1; size: -; CDR3: CASSTPGQGGEKLFF; DNA: TGTGCCAGTAGTACCCCGGGACAGGGAGGTGAAAAACTGTTTTTT
J: TRBJ2-3; V: TRBV7-3; D: -; size: few; CDR3: CASSLITSFNTDTQYF; DNA: TGTGCCAGCAGCTTAATAACTAGTTTTAACACAGATACGCAGTATTTT
J: TRBJ2-1; V: TRBV7-3; D: TRBD2; size: -; CDR3: CASSPQRVGSGGYNEQFF; DNA: TGTGCCAGCAGCCCCCAAAGGGTGGGTAGCGGGGGGTACAATGAGCAGTTCTTC
J: TRBJ1-1; V: TRBV2; D: -; size: once; CDR3: CASSGGPGTEAFF; DNA: TGTGCCAGCAGTGGGGGGCCGGGTACTGAAGCTTTCTTT
J: TRBJ1-2; V: TRBV28; D: -; size: -; CDR3: CASSRDNNYGYTF; DNA: TGTGCCAGCAGCCGGGACAATAACTATGGCTACACCTTC
J: TRBJ1-6; V: TRBV7-8; D: -; size: -; CDR3: CASSLARRSANSPLHF; DNA: TGTGCCAGCAGCTTAGCGAGGAGAAGCGCTAATTCACCCCTCCACTTT
J: TRBJ1-1; V: TRBV15; D: TRBD1; size: -; CDR3: CATSRGQGGILNTEAFF; DNA: TGTGCCACCAGCCGCGGACAGGGGGGGATCCTGAACACTGAAGCTTTCTTT